The 20 T cell receptor beta chains presented below share a single source sample, sequenced in a study of Ad26.COV2.S vaccination and SARS-CoV-2 variants. The treatment was: approximately 18 received Ad26.COV2.S at low or high dose, single or two shots; 5 received placebo; per-sample allocation not given. Sampling happened 63 days after the first vaccine or placebo injection. Generated by immunoSEQ multiplex PCR, the TCRdb table keeps only in-frame clones and is missing some. Among fewer than 400,000 clones listed, approximately 90% were seen once. The specimen comprised peripheral blood, sampled in a trial of Ad26.COV2.S vaccine versus placebo. These receptors were taken from a person aged 18-60 years who received the Ad26.COV2.S COVID-19 vaccine or a placebo.

The CDR3 reads CASSDPQGVDRETQYF. CDR3 DNA: TGTGCCAGCAGTGATCCACAGGGGGTGGATCGAGAGACCCAGTACTTC. The rearrangement joins TRBV2 to TRBJ2-5; 8 bases map to TRBD1. CDR3 size: 16 residues. J lost 4 bases, V lost 3 bases, and 10 bases had no gene match. Germline assignment: CDR1 SNHLY and CDR2 FYNNEI. The complete variable domain, with remaining parts taken from reference TRBV2 and TRBJ2-5, reads EPEVTQTPSHQVTQMGQEVILRCVPISNHLYFYWYRQILGQKVEFLVSFYNNEISEKSEIFDDQFSVERPDGSNFTLKIRSTKLEDSAMYFCASSDPQGVDRETQYFGPGTRLLVL.

V usage is TRBV6-5 and J usage is TRBJ2-2, with 7 nucleotides matching TRBD1. V dropped 8 bases and J dropped 2; count of bases not matched to a gene: 5. The CDR3 has 14 residues. Germline CDR1 is MNHEY and CDR2 is SVGAGI. The CDR3 region has the DNA TGTGCCAGCCGTCCAGGGGGAAACACCGGGGAGCTGTTTTTT. Its protein is CASRPGGNTGELFF.

The rearrangement uses TRBV30 and TRBJ1-5; TRBD1 might be the D (6 bases). Germline values: CDR1 GTSNPN, CDR2 SVGIG (reference sequence). CDR3 length: 13 amino acids. The V end was cut by 3 bases, the J end by 4 bases, with 10 bases between. CDR3 nucleotides: TGTGCCTGGAGCGCCCAGGGGAATCAGCCCCAGCATTTT. Protein: CAWSAQGNQPQHF. Variable domain in full (rest from reference TRBV30 and TRBJ1-5): SQTIHQWPATLVQPVGSPLSLECTVEGTSNPNLYWYRQAAGRGLQLLFYSVGIGQISSEVPQNLSASRPQDRQFILSSKKLLLSDSGFYLCAWSAQGNQPQHFGDGTRLSIL.

The V gene is TRBV18, the J gene TRBJ2-7; the D call may be TRBD1 or TRBD2 (5 bases each). Trimming took off 6 bases at V and 4 bases at J, with 13 bases between the two ends. The CDR3 sequence is 13 residues long. The V gene's germline CDR1 is KGHSH and CDR2 LQKENI. The CDR3 protein is CASSRGQGYEQYF. CDR3 nucleotide sequence: TGTGCCAGCTCTCGAGGGCAGGGTTACGAGCAGTACTTC. Full variable domain (missing parts from reference TRBV18 and TRBJ2-7): NAGVMQNPRHLVRRRGQEARLRCSPMKGHSHVYWYRQLPEEGLKFMVYLQKENIIDESGMPKERFSAEFPKEGPSILRIQQVVRGDSAAYFCASSRGQGYEQYFGPGTRLTVT.

The chain carries TRBV19 and TRBJ2-1, with unresolved D. V was cut by 7 bases and J by 10 bases, with 14 bases left in between. This CDR3 region has 12 residues. Germline CDR1 reads LNHDA; CDR2 reads SQIVND (reference sequence). The CDR3 reads CASNTPPAEQFF. The CDR3, as DNA: TGTGCCAGTAATACCCCCCCAGCGGAGCAGTTCTTC.

V gene TRBV27 combines with J gene TRBJ2-1, with 14 positions matching TRBD2. With 3 bases clipped from V and 8 bases from J, the junction kept 6 bases outside the gene matches. CDR1 MNHEY and CDR2 SMNVEV come from the germline V gene (reference sequence). The length of the CDR3 is 16 residues. The CDR3 loop is CASSFPGTSGSDEQFF. DNA of the CDR3: TGTGCCAGCAGTTTCCCGGGGACTAGCGGGAGCGATGAGCAGTTCTTC.

The chain is built from TRBV2 and TRBJ1-6; D not resolved. CDR3 length: 16 residues. V gave up 1 base and J gave up 3 bases, with 10 bases separating them. Germline CDR1 is SNHLY and CDR2 is FYNNEI. CDR3 loop: CASSEGVGSYNSPLHF. CDR3 nucleotide sequence: TGTGCCAGCAGTGAAGGGGTAGGGAGCTATAATTCACCCCTCCACTTT.

The J gene is TRBJ2-7, the V gene TRBV4-1; no reliable D call. The CDR3 extends over 15 amino acids. Germline CDR1 is MGHRA and CDR2 is YSYEKL. Trimming shortened V by 1 base and J by 2 bases, and 12 bases separated the two germline ends. In DNA, the CDR3 is TGCGCCAGCAGCCAAGCAGACCCTCCCCCCTACGAGCAGTACTTC. This translates into CASSQADPPPYEQYF.

On this clone itself: This CDR3 is also generated by other DNA sequences in the sample. The chain couples TRBV3-1 (or the pseudogene TRBV3-2) to TRBJ2-1; D ambiguous. In germline, CDR1 is LGHDT, CDR2 YNNKEL (reference sequence). This CDR3 has 15 residues. Trimming pared 1 base from V and 2 bases from J, leaving 9 bases between. This CDR3 is CASSQASSTYNEQFF. CDR3 bases: TGTGCCAGCAGCCAAGCGAGCTCTACCTACAATGAGCAGTTCTTC.

The genes are TRBV6-2 or TRBV6-3 and TRBJ2-3; no reliable D call. Looked up from germline, CDR1 is MNHEY and CDR2 is SVGEGT. This CDR3 is 11 amino acids long. Trimming shortened V by 6 bases and J by 6 bases, and 7 bases separated the two germline ends. The CDR3 region is CASSREDTQYF. The CDR3, as DNA: TGTGCCAGCAGCCGCGAGGATACGCAGTATTTT.

The gene calls are TRBV2 and TRBJ2-1; 12 bases align to TRBD2. J lost 7 bases, V lost 8 bases, and 6 bases had no gene match. CDR3 length: 14 residues. Germline CDR1 SNHLY, CDR2 FYNNEI. CDR3 coding DNA: TGTGCCAGCGGCAGACTAGCGGGAGAGAATGAGCAGTTCTTC. Protein product: CASGRLAGENEQFF. The full variable domain, with the rest looked up from reference TRBV2 and TRBJ2-1, is EPEVTQTPSHQVTQMGQEVILRCVPISNHLYFYWYRQILGQKVEFLVSFYNNEISEKSEIFDDQFSVERPDGSNFTLKIRSTKLEDSAMYFCASGRLAGENEQFFGPGTRLTVL.

The rearrangement uses TRBV6-5 and TRBJ1-5; D unresolved. Germline V gene data show CDR1 as MNHEY and CDR2 as SVGAGI. The CDR3 has 15 amino acids. Trimming shortened V by 8 bases and J by 0 bases, and 14 bases separated the two germline ends. The CDR3 reads CASAGEPYSNQPQHF. CDR3 sequence (DNA): TGTGCCAGCGCTGGGGAACCTTATAGCAATCAGCCCCAGCATTTT.

This sequence joins TRBV30 and TRBJ1-4, with 10 bases identical to TRBD1. The CDR3 sequence is 14 residues long. V shed 2 bases, J shed 8 bases, and the junction held 5 bases outside the gene matches. Germline values: CDR1 GTSNPN, CDR2 SVGIG (reference sequence). Here the CDR3 reads CAWSTTGGGEKLFF. The DNA for the CDR3 is TGTGCCTGGAGTACGACAGGGGGCGGCGAAAAACTGTTTTTT. Full variable domain (rest looked up from reference TRBV30 and TRBJ1-4): SQTIHQWPATLVQPVGSPLSLECTVEGTSNPNLYWYRQAAGRGLQLLFYSVGIGQISSEVPQNLSASRPQDRQFILSSKKLLLSDSGFYLCAWSTTGGGEKLFFGSGTQLSVL.

The chain links TRBV3-1 (or the pseudogene TRBV3-2) to TRBJ2-3; tentative D call: TRBD1 (6 bases). V was shortened by 5 bases and J by 0 bases, with 12 bases between the two germline ends. Per the germline V gene, CDR1 is LGHDT and CDR2 is YNNKEL (reference sequence). The CDR3 extends over 15 amino acids. The CDR3 is CASSDGTFSTDTQYF. As DNA, the CDR3 is TGTGCCAGCAGCGACGGGACATTTAGCACAGATACGCAGTATTTT.

CDR3 sequence: CASSIGGRSGELFF. As DNA, the CDR3 is TGTGCCAGTAGTATAGGAGGCAGATCCGGGGAGCTGTTTTTT. This chain connects TRBV19 to TRBJ2-2; D remains ambiguous. This CDR3 spans 14 amino acids. V was cut by 1 base and J by 6 bases, with 9 bases left in between. CDR1 LNHDA and CDR2 SQIVND come from the germline V gene (reference sequence).

The gene calls are TRBV30 and TRBJ2-7; TRBD2 agrees at 11 bases. Trimming took 5 bases from V and 3 from J; bases not matched to a gene: 9. Looked up from germline, CDR1 is GTSNPN and CDR2 is SVGIG (reference sequence). This CDR3 comprises 15 residues. The CDR3 loop reads CAWGRGTSGIYEQYF. CDR3 DNA: TGTGCCTGGGGGAGAGGGACTAGCGGAATCTACGAGCAGTACTTC.

The gene calls are TRBV29-1 and TRBJ2-3; 8 nucleotides match TRBD1. Germline values: CDR1 SQVTM, CDR2 ANQGSEA. V was clipped by 6 bases and J by 0 bases; unmatched bases: 8. This CDR3 has 15 residues. The CDR3 loop is CSVLQGATSTDTQYF. The DNA for the CDR3 is TGCAGCGTCCTCCAGGGGGCCACTAGCACAGATACGCAGTATTTT.

The gene calls are TRBV28 and TRBJ2-7; a possible D gene is TRBD2 (5 bases). Per germline, CDR1 MDHEN and CDR2 SYDVKM. Trimming pared 2 bases from V and 3 bases from J, leaving 11 bases between. The CDR3 spans 14 residues. The CDR3 spells CASSLSRRSYEQYF. Written as DNA, the CDR3 is TGTGCCAGCAGTTTAAGTCGGAGGAGCTACGAGCAGTACTTC.

This chain links TRBV18 with TRBJ1-1; no reliable D call. Germline CDR1 and CDR2: KGHSH and LQKENI. The CDR3 loop spans 14 amino acids. The V gene lost 3 bases and the J gene lost 1 base, with 9 bases spanning the gap. The chain's CDR3 is CASSPERTNTEAFF. The CDR3 DNA reads TGTGCCAGCTCACCCGAGAGGACGAACACTGAAGCTTTCTTT.

Regarding this clone: In the same sample, other DNA sequences code for this CDR3. J is TRBJ2-7 and V is TRBV7-2; D call uncertain. This CDR3 has 12 amino acids. Germline V lookup: CDR1 SGHTA, CDR2 FQGNSA. With 2 bases removed from V and 4 bases from J, the gap between germline ends came to 6 bases. DNA for the CDR3: TGTGCCAGCAGCTTAAGTAGGTACGAGCAGTACTTC. Translated, it gives CASSLSRYEQYF.